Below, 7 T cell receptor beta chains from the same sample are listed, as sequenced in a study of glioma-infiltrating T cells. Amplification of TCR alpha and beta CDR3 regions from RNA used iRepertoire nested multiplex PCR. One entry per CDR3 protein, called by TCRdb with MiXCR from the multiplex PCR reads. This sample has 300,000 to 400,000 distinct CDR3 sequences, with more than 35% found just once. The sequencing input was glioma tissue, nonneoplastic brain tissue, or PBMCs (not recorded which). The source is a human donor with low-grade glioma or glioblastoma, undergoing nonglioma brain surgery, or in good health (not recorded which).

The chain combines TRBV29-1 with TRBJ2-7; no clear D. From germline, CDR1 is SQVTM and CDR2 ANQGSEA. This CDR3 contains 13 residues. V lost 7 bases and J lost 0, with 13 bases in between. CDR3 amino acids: CSALSVNSYEQYF. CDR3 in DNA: TGCAGCGCCCTGTCCGTGAACTCCTACGAGCAGTACTTC.

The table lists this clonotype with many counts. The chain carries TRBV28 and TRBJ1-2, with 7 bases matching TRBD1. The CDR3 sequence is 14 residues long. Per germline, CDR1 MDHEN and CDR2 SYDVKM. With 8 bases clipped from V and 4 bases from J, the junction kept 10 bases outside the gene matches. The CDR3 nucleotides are TGTGCCAGCGACGACAAGGGGGCGGGCTATGGCTACACCTTC. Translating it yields CASDDKGAGYGYTF.

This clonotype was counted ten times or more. The CDR3 region has the DNA TGTGCCAGCAGTTGGGGGAGCTCCTACGAGCAGTACTTC. Its translation is CASSWGSSYEQYF. V gene TRBV27 combines with J gene TRBJ2-7; D may match TRBD1 or TRBD2 (5 bases each). Trimming took off 4 bases at V and 0 bases at J, with 7 bases between the two ends. Germline CDR1 is MNHEY and CDR2 is SMNVEV (reference sequence). This CDR3 region has 13 residues.

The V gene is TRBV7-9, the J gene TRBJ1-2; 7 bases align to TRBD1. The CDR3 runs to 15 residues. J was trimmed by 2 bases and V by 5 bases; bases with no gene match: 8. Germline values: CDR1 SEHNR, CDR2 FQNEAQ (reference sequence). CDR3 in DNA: TGTGCCAGCAGCCCATGGGACAGAGGGAACTATGGCTACACCTTC. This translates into CASSPWDRGNYGYTF.

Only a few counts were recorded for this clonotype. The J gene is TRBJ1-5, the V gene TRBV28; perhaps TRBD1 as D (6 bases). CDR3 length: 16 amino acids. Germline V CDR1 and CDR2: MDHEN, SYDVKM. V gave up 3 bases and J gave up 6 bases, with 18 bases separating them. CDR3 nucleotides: TGTGCCAGCAGTTTTTTCTCATCAGGGGTTAGTCAGCCCCAGCATTTT. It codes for CASSFFSSGVSQPQHF. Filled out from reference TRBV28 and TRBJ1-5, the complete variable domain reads DVKVTQSSRYLVKRTGEKVFLECVQDMDHENMFWYRQDPGLGLRLIYFSYDVKMKEKGDIPEGYSVSREKKERFSLILESASTNQTSMYLCASSFFSSGVSQPQHFGDGTRLSIL.

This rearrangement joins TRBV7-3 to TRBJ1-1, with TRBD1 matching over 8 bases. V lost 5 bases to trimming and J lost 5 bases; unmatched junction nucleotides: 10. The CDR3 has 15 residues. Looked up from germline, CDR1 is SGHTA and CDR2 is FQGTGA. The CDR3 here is CASSATGALSTEAFF. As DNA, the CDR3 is TGTGCCAGCAGCGCGACAGGGGCCCTCTCAACTGAAGCTTTCTTT.

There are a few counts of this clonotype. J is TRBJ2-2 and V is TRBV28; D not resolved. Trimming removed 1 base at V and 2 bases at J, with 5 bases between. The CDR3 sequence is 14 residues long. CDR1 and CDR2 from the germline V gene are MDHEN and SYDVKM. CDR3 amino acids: CASSLYTNTGELFF. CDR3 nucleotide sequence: TGTGCCAGCAGTTTATACACAAACACCGGGGAGCTGTTTTTT.